A single sample is the source of the 32 T cell receptor beta chains below, sequenced in a study of CD8+ T cells in alopecia areata. Treatment here: oral pan-JAK inhibitor, 5-10 mg twice daily. TCR sequencing used cDNA made by reverse transcription of extracted RNA. TCRdb's copy holds only in-frame clones and misses some; the assay was immunoSEQ multiplex PCR. The sample gives around 200,000 clones, around three fifths of which show up once; 4% to 5% is in the top ten. The sample consisted of CD4+ T cells sorted from blood, taken at week 4, from a patient treated with tofacitinib. The origin of the receptors is a human donor with alopecia areata.

This clone was seen a handful of times. The gene calls are TRBV19 and TRBJ2-7; 8 bases map to TRBD2. V shed 4 bases and J 2 bases; nucleotides not matched to a gene: 4. The CDR3 contains 14 residues. Germline CDR1 is LNHDA and CDR2 is SQIVND (reference sequence). The CDR3 DNA sequence: TGTGCCAGTAGTAGCGTGCGGGAGGCCTACGAGCAGTACTTC. Residues: CASSSVREAYEQYF.

This chain uses TRBV10-2 with TRBJ1-4; D gene uncertain. Looked up from germline, CDR1 is WSHSY and CDR2 is SAAADI. The CDR3 is 13 amino acids. V gave up 7 bases and J gave up 4 bases, with 10 bases separating them. CDR3 amino acids: CASMAGVNEKLFF. The CDR3 region has the DNA TGCGCCAGCATGGCAGGCGTTAATGAAAAACTGTTTTTT.

The genes are TRBV7-2 and TRBJ2-5; 7 positions agree with TRBD2. Germline loops: CDR1 SGHTA, CDR2 FQGNSA. CDR3 length: 15 residues. Trimming removed 5 bases from V and 2 bases from J; junction bases left unmatched: 8. Here the CDR3 DNA reads TGTGCCAGCAGCCGGGGGAGGGGACTTCAAGAGACCCAGTACTTC. It is translated as CASSRGRGLQETQYF.

The chain uses TRBV11-2 and TRBJ2-1; D uncertain. CDR1 is SGHAT and CDR2 is FQNNGV in the germline V gene. The CDR3 extends over 12 amino acids. V lost 1 base and J lost 10, with 8 bases in between. The CDR3 here is CASSLGAVEQFF. The CDR3 DNA sequence: TGTGCCAGCAGCTTAGGTGCAGTCGAGCAGTTCTTC.

The V and J genes are TRBV23-1 and TRBJ2-7; 7 nucleotides agree with TRBD1. TRBV23-1 is an ORF, with its function uncertain. The CDR3 is 17 residues long. After removal of 6 bases from V and 7 bases from J, the junction contained 21 bases not matched to a gene. CDR3 residues: CASSDHEGRQGTEEQYF. In nucleotides, the CDR3 is TGCGCCAGCAGCGATCACGAAGGGCGACAGGGAACCGAAGAGCAGTACTTC.

Points on this clone: One junction end does not reproduce the germline sequence, and a read error may be involved. The chain has TRBV5-6 and TRBJ2-5; tentatively, D is TRBD2 (6 bases). Germline loops: CDR1 SGHDT, CDR2 YYEEEE. This CDR3 is built from 14 residues. The CDR3 nucleotides read TGTGCCAGCAGCCTGGACTACCCGCAAGGGACCCAGTACTTC. It is translated as CASSLDYPQGTQYF.

This clone was seen a few times. The rearrangement uses TRBV25-1 and TRBJ1-6, with 7 nucleotides matching TRBD1. Germline CDR1 MGHDK, CDR2 SYGVNS. The CDR3 spans 15 residues. Trimming cost V 6 bases and J 7 bases; bases outside gene matches: 9. The CDR3 DNA sequence: TGTGCCAGCAGGATCACAGGGGCCAGAAATTCACCCCTCCACTTT. Its translation is CASRITGARNSPLHF.

The table lists this clone with a few counts. The chain employs TRBV14 and TRBJ1-2; D possibly corresponds to TRBD1 (6 bases). The CDR3 is 15 amino acids. From germline, CDR1 is SGHDN and CDR2 FVKESK. Trimming cost V 2 bases and J 5 bases, with 15 bases left between them. In DNA form, the CDR3 reads TGTGCCAGCAGCCAAATGGGGGGGCGATCGTATGGCTACACCTTC. This encodes CASSQMGGRSYGYTF.

The chain combines TRBV10-3 with TRBJ1-2, with D unclear. CDR1 is ENHRY, CDR2 SYGVKD, per germline. The CDR3 has 11 residues. V lost 3 bases and J lost 4, with 3 bases in between. Here the CDR3 DNA reads TGTGCCATCAGTGACGGCTATGGCTACACCTTC. The encoded protein is CAISDGYGYTF.

The rearrangement joins TRBV6-5 to TRBJ1-1, with TRBD1 matching 10 bases. Germline-derived CDR1 and CDR2 are MNHEY and SVGAGI. There are 14 residues in the CDR3. Trimming cost V 6 bases and J 4 bases; bases outside gene matches: 5. CDR3 region: CASSRQGAGTEAFF. CDR3 nucleotide sequence: TGTGCCAGCAGCCGACAGGGGGCTGGCACTGAAGCTTTCTTT.

The V and J genes are TRBV30 and TRBJ2-7; 7 bases are shared with TRBD1. The CDR3 has 12 amino acids. Germline V gene lookup returns CDR1 GTSNPN and CDR2 SVGIG (reference sequence). J gave up 6 bases and V 0 bases, and 2 bases lay outside the gene matches. The CDR3 DNA reads as TGTGCCTGGAGTGTAGCAGGGGGCGAGCAGTACTTC. Its translation is CAWSVAGGEQYF. The full variable domain, completed using reference TRBV30 and TRBJ2-7, is SQTIHQWPATLVQPVGSPLSLECTVEGTSNPNLYWYRQAAGRGLQLLFYSVGIGQISSEVPQNLSASRPQDRQFILSSKKLLLSDSGFYLCAWSVAGGEQYFGPGTRLTVT.

Turning to this clone: In the same sample, other DNA sequences code for this CDR3. This chain joins TRBV29-1 and TRBJ2-5, with D tentatively TRBD2 (6 bases). The germline V and J ends were trimmed by 4 bases and 3 bases, with 6 bases remaining between them. This CDR3 spans 11 amino acids. Germline V gives CDR1 SQVTM, CDR2 ANQGSEA. This CDR3 reads CSVGGEETQYF. The CDR3 DNA is TGCAGCGTTGGGGGGGAAGAGACCCAGTACTTC.

The chain links TRBV27 to TRBJ1-1; D is perhaps TRBD1 (5 bases). V lost 8 bases and J 0 bases, leaving 16 bases between the germline ends. The CDR3 consists of 15 residues. CDR1 is MNHEY, CDR2 SMNVEV, per germline (reference sequence). The CDR3 region is CASRGAGALNTEAFF. The CDR3 nucleotides are TGTGCCAGCCGTGGGGCGGGAGCCCTGAACACTGAAGCTTTCTTT.

This clone has only a few counts. This chain links TRBV2 with TRBJ2-3; no firm D call. The CDR3 loop spans 15 amino acids. With 5 bases removed from V and 2 bases from J, the gap between germline ends came to 14 bases. Looked up from germline, CDR1 is SNHLY and CDR2 is FYNNEI. This CDR3 reads CASSSSRSHTDTQYF. As DNA, the CDR3 is TGTGCCAGCAGTTCGAGCCGAAGCCACACAGATACGCAGTATTTT.

The chain has TRBV11-2 and TRBJ1-1, with D possibly being TRBD1 (6 bases). This CDR3 comprises 12 residues. The ends were cut back, 8 bases at V and 11 bases at J, with 18 bases in the middle. Germline V gives CDR1 SGHAT, CDR2 FQNNGV. The CDR3 DNA follows: TGTGCCAGCCGCAGTCAAGGGGGTCGGGCTTTCTTT. It translates to CASRSQGGRAFF.

CDR3 bases: TGTGCCACCACTACGGGGCCAGATACGCAGTATTTT. Protein sequence: CATTTGPDTQYF. The J gene is TRBJ2-3, the V gene TRBV11-2, with D perhaps being TRBD1 or TRBD2 (5 bases each). CDR1 is SGHAT, CDR2 FQNNGV, per germline. V lost 10 bases and J lost 4, with 12 bases in between. This CDR3 contains 12 residues.

The chain has TRBV7-9 and TRBJ2-7, with a tentative D call TRBD2 (6 bases). CDR3 length: 14 residues. Germline values: CDR1 SEHNR, CDR2 FQNEAQ (reference sequence). V lost 5 bases and J 6 bases, leaving 17 bases between the germline ends. The CDR3: CASSPGVAEGEQYF. CDR3 in DNA: TGTGCCAGCAGCCCGGGGGTAGCCGAGGGCGAGCAGTACTTC.

This clone was seen a handful of times. This chain joins TRBV7-2 and TRBJ2-7; D possibly uses TRBD1 or TRBD2 (5 bases each). The CDR3 totals 14 residues. Trimming cost V 6 bases and J 2 bases, with 14 bases left between them. Germline values: CDR1 SGHTA, CDR2 FQGNSA. The CDR3 sequence is CASRRGGPTYEQYF. CDR3 coding DNA: TGTGCCAGCAGGAGGGGCGGGCCAACCTACGAGCAGTACTTC.

This chain links TRBV29-1 with TRBJ1-2, with D possibly being TRBD1 (5 bases). Germline V gene sequence: CDR1 SQVTM, CDR2 ANQGSEA. The V end lost 6 bases, the J end lost 3 bases, and 14 bases lay between the germline ends. The CDR3 has 13 residues. The CDR3, as DNA: TGCAGCGTAACAATGGACACCGACTATGGCTACACCTTC. Translation: CSVTMDTDYGYTF.

As regards this clone: The sample carries other DNA sequences with the same CDR3. The rearrangement links TRBV2 to TRBJ1-1; 8 bases are a match to TRBD1. CDR1 is SNHLY and CDR2 is FYNNEI in the germline V gene. CDR3 length equals 14 residues. V was pared by 5 bases and J by 1 base, with 3 bases of the junction left unmatched. The CDR3 DNA is TGTGCCAGCAGTCGCGGACAGGGGAACACTGAAGCTTTCTTT. Translating gives CASSRGQGNTEAFF.

The chain links TRBV5-1 to TRBJ2-7, with D perhaps matching TRBD1 or TRBD2 (6 bases each). Looked up from germline, CDR1 is SGHRS and CDR2 is YFSETQ. The CDR3 covers 13 residues. The V gene lost 3 bases and the J gene lost 5 bases, with 12 bases spanning the gap. The CDR3: CASSSGGTNEQYF. In DNA form, the CDR3 reads TGCGCCAGCAGCTCAGGAGGGACAAACGAGCAGTACTTC.

The V and J genes are TRBV27 and TRBJ2-1; possibly TRBD1 or TRBD2 for D (5 bases each). There are 16 residues in the CDR3. Per germline, CDR1 MNHEY and CDR2 SMNVEV (reference sequence). With 6 bases removed from V and 6 bases from J, the gap between germline ends came to 21 bases. CDR3 loop: CASSLPPGTRINEQFF. In nucleotides, the CDR3 is TGTGCCAGCAGCCTTCCTCCCGGGACCAGGATCAATGAGCAGTTCTTC.

This sequence joins TRBV7-2 and TRBJ2-6, with D uncertain. Germline V lookup: CDR1 SGHTA, CDR2 FQGNSA. V was pared by 3 bases and J by 1 base, with 4 bases between. The length of the CDR3 is 14 residues. The CDR3 nucleotides read TGTGCCAGCAGCTTTTGGTCTGGGGCCAACGTCCTGACTTTC. Protein product: CASSFWSGANVLTF.

The V call is TRBV27, the J call TRBJ1-2; TRBD1 agrees at 7 bases. CDR1 is MNHEY, CDR2 SMNVEV, per germline (reference sequence). Trimming took 6 bases from V and 8 from J; bases not matched to a gene: 6. This CDR3 contains 12 residues. The CDR3 nucleotides are TGTGCCAGCAGCCCCAGGGGGGGCGGCTACACCTTC. It yields the protein CASSPRGGGYTF.

This rearrangement joins TRBV14 to TRBJ1-1; no clear D. Trimming cost V 8 bases and J 3 bases, with 16 bases left between them. The germline V gene encodes CDR1 SGHDN and CDR2 FVKESK. The CDR3 loop spans 14 amino acids. The CDR3 here is CASSPTAGDTEAFF. The CDR3 nucleotides are TGTGCCAGCTCACCAACAGCTGGGGACACTGAAGCTTTCTTT.

V usage is TRBV30 and J usage is TRBJ2-5, with 13 bases matching TRBD2. The germline V gene encodes CDR1 GTSNPN and CDR2 SVGIG (reference sequence). The CDR3 runs 14 residues. The V segment lost 5 bases and the J segment 5 bases; nucleotides outside the gene matches: 5. This CDR3 reads CAWGLAGARETQYF. The CDR3, as DNA: TGTGCCTGGGGACTAGCGGGGGCTCGGGAGACCCAGTACTTC.

The CDR3 DNA follows: TGTGCCAGCACCATCGACAGTCTCTACGAGCAGTACTTC. It translates to CASTIDSLYEQYF. The V and J genes are TRBV2 and TRBJ2-7; a weak D match, TRBD1 (5 bases). V lost 7 bases to trimming and J lost 3 bases, with 13 bases between them. Germline CDR1 reads SNHLY; CDR2 reads FYNNEI. This CDR3 region has 13 residues.

This clone was picked up a small number of times. The chain links TRBV6-5 to TRBJ1-2; no clear D gene. The CDR3 is 12 residues long. Germline V gene data show CDR1 as MNHEY and CDR2 as SVGAGI. V lost 6 bases and J lost 7, with 12 bases in between. The CDR3 is CASRPREAGYTF. CDR3 nucleotide sequence: TGTGCCAGCAGACCGAGGGAAGCTGGCTACACCTTC.

The V gene is TRBV25-1, the J gene TRBJ1-2; the D is unclear. The CDR3 covers 17 residues. CDR1 is MGHDK, CDR2 SYGVNS, per germline. V gave up 1 base and J gave up 3 bases, with 18 bases separating them. This chain's CDR3 is CASSESSDFFRDYGYTF. The CDR3 DNA is TGTGCCAGCAGTGAATCGTCGGACTTTTTTAGGGACTATGGCTACACCTTC.

The chain uses TRBV15 and TRBJ2-1, with D perhaps matching TRBD2 (6 bases). Looked up from germline, CDR1 is LNHNV and CDR2 is YYDKDF (reference sequence). Trimming pared 0 bases from V and 0 bases from J, leaving 9 bases between. This CDR3 has 16 residues. The CDR3 here is CATSRERGPSYNEQFF. In DNA, the CDR3 is TGTGCCACCAGCAGAGAGCGGGGTCCCTCCTACAATGAGCAGTTCTTC.

This clone has a single count. The chain carries TRBV29-1 and TRBJ2-5; tentative D call: TRBD1 (5 bases). Trimming removed 7 bases from V and 1 base from J, with 13 bases in between. CDR1 is SQVTM, CDR2 ANQGSEA, per germline. The CDR3 loop spans 13 amino acids. CDR3 sequence: CSGQGRFQETQYF. The CDR3 region has the DNA TGCAGCGGGCAGGGAAGGTTCCAAGAGACCCAGTACTTC.

The chain has TRBV19 and TRBJ1-5, with D possibly matching TRBD1 (5 bases). Per the germline V gene, CDR1 is LNHDA and CDR2 is SQIVND (reference sequence). V shed 5 bases and J shed 0 bases, with 14 bases lying between them. CDR3 size: 16 residues. The CDR3, as DNA: TGTGCCAGTAGTCTAAGCGGGACCTATAGCAATCAGCCCCAGCATTTT. The encoded protein is CASSLSGTYSNQPQHF.